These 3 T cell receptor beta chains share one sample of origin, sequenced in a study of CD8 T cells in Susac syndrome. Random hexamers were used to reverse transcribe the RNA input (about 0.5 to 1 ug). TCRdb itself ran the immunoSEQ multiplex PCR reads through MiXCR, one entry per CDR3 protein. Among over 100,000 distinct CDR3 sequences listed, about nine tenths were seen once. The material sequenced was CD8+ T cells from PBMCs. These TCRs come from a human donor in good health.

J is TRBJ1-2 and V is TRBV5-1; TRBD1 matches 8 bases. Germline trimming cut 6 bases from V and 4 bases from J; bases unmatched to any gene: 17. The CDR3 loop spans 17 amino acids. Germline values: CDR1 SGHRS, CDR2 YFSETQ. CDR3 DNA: TGCGCCAGCAACCCGAGTTCCAGGGGGCGATCCTCCTATGGCTACACCTTC. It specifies CASNPSSRGRSSYGYTF.

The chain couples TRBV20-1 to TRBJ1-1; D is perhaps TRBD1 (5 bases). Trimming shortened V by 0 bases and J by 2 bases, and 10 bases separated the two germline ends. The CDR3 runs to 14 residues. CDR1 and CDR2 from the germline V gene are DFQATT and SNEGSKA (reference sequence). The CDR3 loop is CSARDPRVNTEAFF. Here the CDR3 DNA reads TGCAGTGCTAGAGATCCCAGGGTTAACACTGAAGCTTTCTTT.

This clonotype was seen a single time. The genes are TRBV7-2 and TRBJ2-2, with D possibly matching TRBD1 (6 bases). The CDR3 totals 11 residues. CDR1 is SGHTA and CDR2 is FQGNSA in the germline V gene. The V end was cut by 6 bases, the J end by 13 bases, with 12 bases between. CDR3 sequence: CASRTQGLLFF. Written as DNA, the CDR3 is TGTGCCAGCAGGACGCAGGGGTTGCTGTTTTTT.